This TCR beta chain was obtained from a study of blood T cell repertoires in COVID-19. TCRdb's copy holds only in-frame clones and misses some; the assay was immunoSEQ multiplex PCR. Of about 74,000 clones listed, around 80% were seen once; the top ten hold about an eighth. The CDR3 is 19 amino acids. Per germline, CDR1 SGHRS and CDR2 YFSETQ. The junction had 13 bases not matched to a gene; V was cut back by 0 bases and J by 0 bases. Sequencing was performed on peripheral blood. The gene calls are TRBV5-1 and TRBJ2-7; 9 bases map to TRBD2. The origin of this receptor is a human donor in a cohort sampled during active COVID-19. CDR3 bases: TGCGCCAGCAGCTTGGTAGGCGGGGGGGGCACTTCGGGCTCCTACGAGCAGTACTTC. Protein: CASSLVGGGGTSGSYEQYF.